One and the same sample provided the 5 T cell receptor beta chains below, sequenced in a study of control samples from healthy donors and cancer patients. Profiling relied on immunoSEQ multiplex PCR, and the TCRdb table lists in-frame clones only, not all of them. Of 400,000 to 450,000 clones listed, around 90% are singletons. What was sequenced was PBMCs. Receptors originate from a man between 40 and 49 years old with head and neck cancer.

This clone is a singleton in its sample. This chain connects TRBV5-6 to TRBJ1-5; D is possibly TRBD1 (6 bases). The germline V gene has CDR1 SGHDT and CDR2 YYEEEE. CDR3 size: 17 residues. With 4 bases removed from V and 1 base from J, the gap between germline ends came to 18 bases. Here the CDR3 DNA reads TGTGCCAGCAGCCTGTTTTGGGGGCCACCCAGCAATCAGCCCCAGCATTTT. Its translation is CASSLFWGPPSNQPQHF.

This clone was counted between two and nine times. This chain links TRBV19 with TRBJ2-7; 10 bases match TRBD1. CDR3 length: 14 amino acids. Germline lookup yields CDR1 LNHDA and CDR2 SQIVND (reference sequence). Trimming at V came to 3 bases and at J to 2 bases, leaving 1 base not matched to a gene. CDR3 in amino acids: CASSMGTGAYEQYF. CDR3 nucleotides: TGTGCCAGTAGTATGGGGACAGGGGCCTACGAGCAGTACTTC.

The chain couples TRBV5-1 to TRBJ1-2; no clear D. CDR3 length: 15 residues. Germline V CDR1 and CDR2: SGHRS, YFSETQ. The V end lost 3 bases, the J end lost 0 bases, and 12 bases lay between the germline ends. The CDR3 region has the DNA TGCGCCAGCAGCTCAGACGGGAGAGCTAACTATGGCTACACCTTC. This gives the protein CASSSDGRANYGYTF.

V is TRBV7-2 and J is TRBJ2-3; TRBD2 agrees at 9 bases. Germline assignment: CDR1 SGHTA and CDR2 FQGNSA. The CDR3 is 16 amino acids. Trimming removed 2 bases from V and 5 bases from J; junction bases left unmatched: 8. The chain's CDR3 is CASSLRVAGVQDTQYF. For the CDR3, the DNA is TGTGCCAGCAGCTTAAGGGTAGCGGGGGTGCAAGATACGCAGTATTTT.

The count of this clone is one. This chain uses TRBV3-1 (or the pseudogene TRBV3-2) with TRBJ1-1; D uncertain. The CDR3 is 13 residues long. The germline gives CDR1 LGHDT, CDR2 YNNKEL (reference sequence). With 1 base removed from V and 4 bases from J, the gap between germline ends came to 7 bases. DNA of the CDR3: TGTGCCAGCAGCCAAGGACCGGGCACTGAAGCTTTCTTT. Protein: CASSQGPGTEAFF.